These 22 T cell receptor beta chains came from one sample sequenced in a study of glioma-infiltrating T cells after dendritic cell vaccination. The repertoire was sequenced with immunoSEQ multiplex PCR; TCRdb's copy has only in-frame clones and lacks some. This repertoire shows under 100,000 clones, around nine tenths found once; its top ten account for roughly 3.2%. Sequenced here: blood, sampled before dendritic cell vaccination. Source of these receptors: a human donor with glioblastoma.

This chain connects TRBV19 to TRBJ1-6; the match to TRBD1 covers 7 bases. CDR1 is LNHDA, CDR2 SQIVND, per germline (reference sequence). This CDR3 region has 14 residues. V lost 6 bases, J lost 6 bases, and 5 bases stayed unmatched. As DNA, the CDR3 is TGTGCCAGTAGCGGGACAGTGCCTAATTCACCCCTCCACTTT. Its protein is CASSGTVPNSPLHF. Drawing the rest from reference TRBV19 and TRBJ1-6, the complete variable domain is DGGITQSPKYLFRKEGQNVTLSCEQNLNHDAMYWYRQDPGQGLRLIYYSQIVNDFQKGDIAEGYSVSREKKESFPLTVTSAQKNPTAFYLCASSGTVPNSPLHFGNGTRLTVT.

This clone has just a few counts. The rearrangement joins TRBV19 to TRBJ1-2; possible D gene TRBD1, 6 bases. The V end lost 5 bases, the J end lost 2 bases, and 15 bases lay between the germline ends. The CDR3 has 15 amino acids. Germline loops: CDR1 LNHDA, CDR2 SQIVND (reference sequence). The CDR3, as DNA: TGTGCCAGTAGTCCCGATTGGGGGGGCAACTATGGCTACACCTTC. It codes for CASSPDWGGNYGYTF.

The chain links TRBV28 to TRBJ1-5, with 8 bases fitting TRBD1. The CDR3 contains 14 residues. J lost 5 bases, V lost 4 bases, and 4 bases had no gene match. Germline V gene lookup returns CDR1 MDHEN and CDR2 SYDVKM. CDR3 sequence: CASSSGQGYQPQHF. The CDR3 nucleotides read TGTGCCAGCAGTTCCGGACAGGGTTATCAGCCCCAGCATTTT. Full variable domain (rest looked up from reference TRBV28 and TRBJ1-5): DVKVTQSSRYLVKRTGEKVFLECVQDMDHENMFWYRQDPGLGLRLIYFSYDVKMKEKGDIPEGYSVSREKKERFSLILESASTNQTSMYLCASSSGQGYQPQHFGDGTRLSIL.

The chain links TRBV5-1 to TRBJ2-5; TRBD2 matches 8 bases. V was pared by 5 bases and J by 1 base, with 1 base of the junction left unmatched. The germline V gene has CDR1 SGHRS and CDR2 YFSETQ. The CDR3 totals 13 residues. Here the CDR3 DNA reads TGCGCCAGCAGGGGGACTAGCCAAGAGACCCAGTACTTC. It yields the protein CASRGTSQETQYF.

The chain carries TRBV5-1 and TRBJ2-3, with 7 bases fitting TRBD2. This CDR3 region has 14 residues. The germline V gene has CDR1 SGHRS and CDR2 YFSETQ. Germline trimming cut 0 bases from V and 6 bases from J; bases unmatched to any gene: 4. The CDR3 DNA reads as TGCGCCAGCAGCTTGGGTGCGGGGGACGATACGCAGTATTTT. Protein sequence: CASSLGAGDDTQYF.

The chain is built from TRBV19 and TRBJ1-2, with D possibly TRBD1 on 5 matching bases. Trimming took off 7 bases at V and 8 bases at J, with 14 bases between the two ends. The CDR3 has 12 amino acids. The V gene's germline CDR1 is LNHDA and CDR2 SQIVND (reference sequence). As DNA, the CDR3 is TGTGCCAGTACCTGGGCCCCAGGGGGCTACACCTTC. As protein: CASTWAPGGYTF.

This chain joins TRBV19 and TRBJ1-5; D call uncertain. The CDR3 is 13 residues long. Trimming removed 4 bases at V and 5 bases at J, with 9 bases between. Germline CDR1 LNHDA, CDR2 SQIVND (reference sequence). CDR3 protein: CASSTQRYQPQHF. The CDR3 DNA reads TGTGCCAGTAGTACCCAGAGGTATCAGCCCCAGCATTTT.

This chain links TRBV29-1 with TRBJ2-5; D perhaps matches TRBD2 (6 bases). The V end was cut by 3 bases, the J end by 1 base, with 9 bases between. This CDR3 contains 13 residues. Looked up from germline, CDR1 is SQVTM and CDR2 is ANQGSEA. DNA for the CDR3: TGCAGCGTTGAGAGGGACTTCCAAGAGACCCAGTACTTC. Translation: CSVERDFQETQYF.

This rearrangement joins TRBV19 to TRBJ2-2, with 9 bases aligning to TRBD1. Germline trimming cut 3 bases from V and 7 bases from J; bases unmatched to any gene: 6. CDR1 and CDR2 from the germline V gene are LNHDA and SQIVND (reference sequence). The CDR3 totals 15 residues. CDR3 amino acids: CASSIQDRGVGELFF. Here the CDR3 DNA reads TGTGCCAGTAGTATTCAGGACAGGGGAGTCGGGGAGCTGTTTTTT.

This chain uses TRBV5-4 with TRBJ1-1; D may be TRBD1 (6 bases). Germline values: CDR1 SGHNT, CDR2 YYREEE (reference sequence). The CDR3 runs to 14 residues. The V and J ends lost 4 bases and 4 bases respectively, with 14 bases between them. CDR3 amino acids: CASSPQGPLTEAFF. The CDR3, as DNA: TGTGCCAGCAGCCCACAGGGACCTCTCACTGAAGCTTTCTTT.

V gene TRBV5-1 combines with J gene TRBJ2-4, with D unclear. The V gene lost 4 bases and the J gene lost 0 bases, with 8 bases spanning the gap. Germline-derived CDR1 and CDR2 are SGHRS and YFSETQ. This CDR3 is built from 14 residues. The CDR3 nucleotides are TGCGCCAGCAGCCCTTCTTTAGCCAAAAACATTCAGTACTTC. Translated, it gives CASSPSLAKNIQYF. Variable domain in full (rest from reference TRBV5-1 and TRBJ2-4): KAGVTQTPRYLIKTRGQQVTLSCSPISGHRSVSWYQQTPGQGLQFLFEYFSETQRNKGNFPGRFSGRQFSNSRSEMNVSTLELGDSALYLCASSPSLAKNIQYFGAGTRLSVL.

The chain has TRBV19 and TRBJ1-1; TRBD1 might be the D (6 bases). The V end lost 3 bases, the J end lost 10 bases, and 15 bases lay between the germline ends. This CDR3 contains 13 residues. Germline assignment: CDR1 LNHDA and CDR2 SQIVND (reference sequence). CDR3: CASSINRDAAAFF. The DNA of the CDR3 is TGTGCCAGTAGTATTAACAGGGACGCAGCAGCTTTCTTT.

This chain links TRBV11-3 with TRBJ2-3; tentative D call: TRBD2 (6 bases). Germline loops: CDR1 SGHNT, CDR2 YENEEA. Trimming pared 6 bases from V and 4 bases from J, leaving 20 bases between. CDR3 length: 16 amino acids. In DNA, the CDR3 is TGTGCCAGCAGACCCCAGGCCGGGAGTGGGGCAGATACGCAGTATTTT. Translating it yields CASRPQAGSGADTQYF. Looking up the rest from reference TRBV11-3 and TRBJ2-3 gives the full variable domain: EAGVVQSPRYKIIEKKQPVAFWCNPISGHNTLYWYLQNLGQGPELLIRYENEEAVDDSQLPKDRFSAERLKGVDSTLKIQPAELGDSAVYLCASRPQAGSGADTQYFGPGTRLTVL.

The V gene is TRBV27, the J gene TRBJ1-2, with D possibly TRBD1 on 5 matching bases. The CDR3 is 12 amino acids. Germline CDR1 and CDR2: MNHEY and SMNVEV (reference sequence). V gave up 8 bases and J gave up 0 bases, with 7 bases separating them. The DNA for the CDR3 is TGTGCCAGCGGCAGGGCTAACTATGGCTACACCTTC. It codes for CASGRANYGYTF.

J is TRBJ1-1 and V is TRBV20-1; D unresolved. V shed 6 bases and J shed 2 bases, with 7 bases lying between them. The CDR3 covers 11 residues. The germline V gene has CDR1 DFQATT and CDR2 SNEGSKA (reference sequence). This CDR3 is CSAPGNTEAFF. The CDR3 DNA is TGCAGTGCGCCAGGAAACACTGAAGCTTTCTTT.

V gene TRBV2 combines with J gene TRBJ1-2; perhaps TRBD1 as D (5 bases). Trimming removed 9 bases from V and 4 bases from J, with 12 bases in between. Germline CDR1 and CDR2: SNHLY and FYNNEI. The CDR3 has 12 residues. CDR3 DNA: TGTGCCAGTAGTCAGGGCCCCTATGGCTACACCTTC. Protein: CASSQGPYGYTF.

The chain carries TRBV4-1 and TRBJ1-4, with a possible D match to TRBD1 (5 bases). The CDR3 runs to 13 residues. Between the trimmed V and J ends, which lost 5 bases and 8 bases, there was a span of 12 bases. Germline V CDR1 and CDR2: MGHRA, YSYEKL. The CDR3 region is CASSVLRGEKLFF. CDR3 nucleotide sequence: TGCGCCAGCAGCGTACTGCGGGGGGAAAAACTGTTTTTT.

This chain connects TRBV5-1 to TRBJ2-3; tentatively, D is TRBD2 (6 bases). Trimming took 3 bases from V and 2 from J, leaving 10 bases between them. Germline V lookup: CDR1 SGHRS, CDR2 YFSETQ. The CDR3 loop spans 14 amino acids. The CDR3 DNA sequence: TGCGCCAGCAGCTGGGGACTTAACACAGATACGCAGTATTTT. This encodes CASSWGLNTDTQYF. The full variable domain, with the rest looked up from reference TRBV5-1 and TRBJ2-3, is KAGVTQTPRYLIKTRGQQVTLSCSPISGHRSVSWYQQTPGQGLQFLFEYFSETQRNKGNFPGRFSGRQFSNSRSEMNVSTLELGDSALYLCASSWGLNTDTQYFGPGTRLTVL.

This clone showed up just a few times. This sample also contains other DNA sequences that code for the same CDR3. The rearrangement joins TRBV5-6 to TRBJ1-6; maybe TRBD1 (5 bases). Germline-derived CDR1 and CDR2 are SGHDT and YYEEEE. Deletions cut 1 base from V and 5 bases from J, with 7 bases between. The CDR3 runs 14 residues. This chain's CDR3 is CASSLSGDNSPLHF. CDR3 coding DNA: TGTGCCAGCAGCTTGTCGGGGGATAATTCACCCCTCCACTTT.

V is TRBV7-2 and J is TRBJ2-1; 8 bases fit TRBD2. Germline values: CDR1 SGHTA, CDR2 FQGNSA. This CDR3 spans 15 amino acids. Trimming took 8 bases from V and 6 from J; bases not matched to a gene: 12. The DNA of the CDR3 is TGTGCCAGCGCTCGGGGGGGGAAAATGGGCAATGAGCAGTTCTTC. Protein product: CASARGGKMGNEQFF.

This clone was recorded once. The chain combines TRBV4-1 with TRBJ2-7; D possibly corresponds to TRBD2 (6 bases). Germline V gene lookup returns CDR1 MGHRA and CDR2 YSYEKL. The V end lost 3 bases, the J end lost 0 bases, and 18 bases lay between the germline ends. This CDR3 comprises 17 residues. The CDR3 loop is CASSQLPSAESSYEQYF. The CDR3 DNA reads as TGCGCCAGCAGCCAGCTACCTAGCGCCGAAAGCTCCTACGAGCAGTACTTC.

The V and J genes are TRBV7-2 and TRBJ2-2, with 9 bases aligning to TRBD2. CDR1 is SGHTA, CDR2 FQGNSA, per germline. Losses at the gene ends were 6 bases for V and 0 bases for J; bases not matched to a gene: 2. The CDR3 sequence is 15 residues long. CDR3 region: CASSRGGANTGELFF. The CDR3 nucleotides are TGTGCCAGCAGTCGCGGGGGGGCGAACACCGGGGAGCTGTTTTTT.